One sample yielded the 24 T cell receptor beta chains listed below, sequenced in a study of T-cell reconstitution after alpha-beta-depleted transplantation in children. Preparation of the TCRbeta library was carried out with unique molecular identifiers. TCRdb ran MiXCR on the PCR reads and lists one entry per CDR3 protein. The repertoire has 200,000 or so distinct CDR3 sequences, approximately 8% of them found once; the top ten carry 35% to 45%. Sequenced material: PBMCs, mostly from graft donor cells, taken 360 days after TCRalphabeta/CD19-depleted stem cell transplant. The source is a male patient aged 2 to 10 who had a stem cell transplant for acute myeloid leukemia, so the T cells may come from the graft donor.

There are a few counts of this clonotype. The J gene is TRBJ2-3, the V gene TRBV11-2, with D uncertain. V was clipped by 5 bases and J by 0 bases, with 12 bases between them. CDR1 SGHAT and CDR2 FQNNGV come from the germline V gene. The CDR3 sequence is 15 residues long. CDR3 DNA sequence: TGTGCCAGCAGCAACAACCTTCATAGCACAGATACGCAGTATTTT. It specifies CASSNNLHSTDTQYF.

The rearrangement uses TRBV3-1 and TRBJ2-5; 9 bases agree with TRBD1. The J segment lost 1 base and the V segment lost 3 bases, leaving 3 bases of the junction unmatched. CDR1 and CDR2 (germline): LGHDT, YNNKEL (reference sequence). This CDR3 comprises 15 residues. The CDR3 here is CASSHVTGGQETQYF. The CDR3 DNA reads TGTGCCAGCAGCCATGTGACAGGGGGCCAAGAGACCCAGTACTTC.

This clonotype was seen many times. V is TRBV7-8 and J is TRBJ2-7; possible D gene TRBD2, 5 bases. The V gene's germline CDR1 is SGHVS and CDR2 FQNEAQ. CDR3 length: 17 amino acids. The germline V and J ends were trimmed by 2 bases and 2 bases, with 19 bases remaining between them. CDR3 in amino acids: CASSLCCSVHQPYEQYF. DNA for the CDR3: TGTGCCAGCAGCTTATGCTGTAGCGTACACCAACCCTACGAGCAGTACTTC.

The sample holds many counts of this clonotype. The rearrangement joins TRBV20-1 to TRBJ2-3; 15 positions match TRBD2. Germline CDR1 reads DFQATT; CDR2 reads SNEGSKA (reference sequence). The CDR3 has 16 residues. The V segment lost 1 base and the J segment 4 bases; nucleotides outside the gene matches: 3. CDR3 sequence: CSARGGLAGGSDTQYF. CDR3 bases: TGCAGTGCTAGAGGCGGACTAGCGGGAGGGTCAGATACGCAGTATTTT.

The chain joins TRBV10-3 to TRBJ1-1, with a weak D call TRBD1 (5 bases). Germline CDR1 reads ENHRY; CDR2 reads SYGVKD. CDR3 size: 17 residues. Trimming removed 2 bases from V and 0 bases from J, with 16 bases in between. CDR3 sequence (DNA): TGTGCCATCAGTGAGGGGACGGGAACACGCATGAACACTGAAGCTTTCTTT. This sequence encodes CAISEGTGTRMNTEAFF.

This clonotype was recorded many times. V gene TRBV10-3 combines with J gene TRBJ2-1; D remains unclear. This CDR3 region has 16 residues. Germline V gene sequence: CDR1 ENHRY, CDR2 SYGVKD. Deletions cut 3 bases from V and 4 bases from J, with 16 bases between. CDR3 coding DNA: TGTGCCATCAGTGAACGGGCGTTGTCGACATACAATGAGCAGTTCTTC. Protein product: CAISERALSTYNEQFF.

This chain's CDR3 is CASSRQGTSYEQYF. CDR3 coding DNA: TGTGCCAGCAGTCGACAGGGGACTTCCTACGAGCAGTACTTC. V is TRBV2 and J is TRBJ2-7, with TRBD1 matching 8 bases. Germline-derived CDR1 and CDR2 are SNHLY and FYNNEI. The CDR3 consists of 14 residues. Losses at the gene ends were 5 bases for V and 1 base for J; bases not matched to a gene: 4.

This chain joins TRBV7-6 and TRBJ2-7, with D unclear. Deletions cut 2 bases from V and 2 bases from J, with 13 bases between. The germline CDR1 and CDR2 sequences are SGHVS and FNYEAQ. This CDR3 is 15 amino acids long. The CDR3 bases are TGTGCCAGCAGCTTAAATATGGGTTCTACCTACGAGCAGTACTTC. This sequence encodes CASSLNMGSTYEQYF.

In this sample, this clonotype turned up a few times. CDR3 in DNA: TGTGCCAGCAGCCCCTCCTTAGGTCGCATCGAGACCCAGTACTTC. Amino acids: CASSPSLGRIETQYF. This sequence joins TRBV7-6 and TRBJ2-5; D is unresolved. Germline CDR1 SGHVS, CDR2 FNYEAQ. Trimming took off 5 bases at V and 5 bases at J, with 18 bases between the two ends. This CDR3 is 15 amino acids long.

This clonotype was counted only a few times. The chain has TRBV12-3 or TRBV12-4 and TRBJ2-5, with 7 bases lining up with TRBD2. Trimming cost V 5 bases and J 1 base; bases outside gene matches: 4. The CDR3 consists of 14 residues. The CDR3 region is CASSVIAGQETQYF. CDR3 DNA: TGTGCCAGCAGTGTCATAGCGGGCCAAGAGACCCAGTACTTC.

The chain combines TRBV20-1 with TRBJ1-5, with no clear D. V lost 3 bases to trimming and J lost 4 bases, with 13 bases between them. CDR3 length equals 14 residues. CDR1 and CDR2 from the germline V gene are DFQATT and SNEGSKA (reference sequence). CDR3 nucleotides: TGCAGTGCTAGTCGTACTCTTGGGAATCAGCCCCAGCATTTT. Amino acid sequence: CSASRTLGNQPQHF.

In this sample, this clonotype turned up many times. The V call is TRBV5-1, the J call TRBJ2-6; no clear D gene. V was clipped by 4 bases and J by 2 bases, with 10 bases between them. The germline gives CDR1 SGHRS, CDR2 YFSETQ. The CDR3 has 15 amino acids. CDR3 loop: CASSLTRAGANVLTF. CDR3 bases: TGCGCCAGCAGCCTAACCCGGGCTGGGGCCAACGTCCTGACTTTC.

This clonotype came up a few times. The V call is TRBV2, the J call TRBJ2-5; D uncertain. CDR1 and CDR2 from the germline V gene are SNHLY and FYNNEI. V was cut by 4 bases and J by 5 bases, with 8 bases left in between. The CDR3 consists of 12 residues. This chain's CDR3 is CASSAAPETQYF. In DNA form, the CDR3 reads TGTGCCAGCAGTGCCGCTCCGGAGACCCAGTACTTC. The full variable domain, rest sourced from reference TRBV2 and TRBJ2-5, is EPEVTQTPSHQVTQMGQEVILRCVPISNHLYFYWYRQILGQKVEFLVSFYNNEISEKSEIFDDQFSVERPDGSNFTLKIRSTKLEDSAMYFCASSAAPETQYFGPGTRLLVL.

This clonotype was observed a few times. Its ends do not fully match the called genes, so a read error is possible. The chain carries TRBV7-7 and TRBJ2-2; 9 bases line up with TRBD1. The CDR3 is 15 amino acids. Germline CDR1 SSHAT, CDR2 FNYEAQ (reference sequence). The CDR3 is CASSLGGQGTGELFF. The CDR3 coding sequence is TGTGCTAGCAGCTTAGGGGGACAGGGAACCGGGGAGCTGTTTTTT. The complete variable domain, with remaining parts taken from reference TRBV7-7 and TRBJ2-2, reads GAGVSQSPRYKVTKRGQDVTLRCDPISSHATLYWYQQALGQGPEFLTYFNYEAQPDKSGLPSDRFSAERPEGSISTLTIQRTEQRDSAMYRCASSLGGQGTGELFFGEGSRLTVL.

The chain links TRBV5-1 to TRBJ2-7, with 10 nucleotides matching TRBD2. The germline V gene encodes CDR1 SGHRS and CDR2 YFSETQ. The CDR3 has 14 amino acids. V trimming: 1 base; J trimming: 2 bases; junction bases outside the gene matches: 0. The CDR3 region has the DNA TGCGCCAGCAGCTTGACTAGCGGGGCCTACGAGCAGTACTTC. Protein product: CASSLTSGAYEQYF.

J is TRBJ2-3 and V is TRBV10-2, with TRBD1 as a possible D gene (5 bases). V lost 3 bases and J lost 10, with 14 bases in between. The CDR3 length is 13 residues. Germline assignment: CDR1 WSHSY and CDR2 SAAADI. CDR3 loop: CASSDPRAGPQYF. As DNA, the CDR3 is TGCGCCAGCAGTGACCCCAGGGCCGGGCCGCAGTATTTT.

At least ten counts were recorded for this clonotype. The V and J genes are TRBV10-3 and TRBJ2-7; a weak D match, TRBD1 (5 bases). Germline V gene lookup returns CDR1 ENHRY and CDR2 SYGVKD. The CDR3 spans 12 residues. Trimming cost V 8 bases and J 5 bases, with 13 bases left between them. For the CDR3, the DNA is TGTGCCATCGGACACCCTTCGGACGAGCAGTACTTC. It encodes CAIGHPSDEQYF.

This chain links TRBV12-3 or TRBV12-4 with TRBJ2-7, with 9 bases fitting TRBD1. This CDR3 comprises 17 residues. The trim removed 6 bases at V and 3 bases at J, leaving 15 bases unmatched. The CDR3 loop is CASSTTTGGFPNYEQYF. CDR3 DNA: TGTGCCAGCAGCACTACTACAGGGGGCTTTCCTAACTACGAGCAGTACTTC.

This clonotype was picked up one time. The chain couples TRBV29-1 to TRBJ2-1; 14 bases agree with TRBD2. The CDR3 has 16 residues. Germline V gives CDR1 SQVTM, CDR2 ANQGSEA. The junction had 10 bases not matched to a gene; V was cut back by 6 bases and J by 6 bases. The DNA for the CDR3 is TGCAGCGTCGATTACGGGACTAGCGGGAGTGGCAATGAGCAGTTCTTC. Translation gives CSVDYGTSGSGNEQFF.

The chain recombines TRBV12-3 or TRBV12-4 with TRBJ2-7; D possibly corresponds to TRBD2 (5 bases). The CDR3 spans 15 residues. The V end was cut by 2 bases, the J end by 0 bases, with 11 bases between. CDR3 sequence reads: CASSLSTRSSYEQYF. The DNA of the CDR3 is TGTGCCAGCAGTTTAAGTACTAGGAGCTCCTACGAGCAGTACTTC.

This clonotype was counted between two and nine times. This chain links TRBV4-3 with TRBJ2-7; 7 bases are shared with TRBD2. This CDR3 has 14 residues. The V and J ends lost 3 bases and 3 bases, in that order; junction bases with no gene match: 5. CDR1 LGHNA and CDR2 YSLEER come from the germline V gene. CDR3: CASSHLTGGYEQYF. CDR3 nucleotides: TGCGCCAGCAGCCACCTCACGGGGGGCTACGAGCAGTACTTC.

The CDR3 spells CASSQALGNEQFF. The CDR3 region has the DNA TGTGCCAGCAGCCAAGCGTTAGGCAATGAGCAGTTCTTC. The chain links TRBV14 to TRBJ2-1, with D unclear. Trimming took off 1 base at V and 6 bases at J, with 7 bases between the two ends. Germline CDR1 reads SGHDN; CDR2 reads FVKESK. The CDR3 consists of 13 residues.

The chain has TRBV6-2 or TRBV6-3 and TRBJ1-2; D not resolved. The CDR3 extends over 13 amino acids. The V end was cut by 2 bases, the J end by 0 bases, with 4 bases between. Germline CDR1 is MNHEY and CDR2 is SVGEGT. The chain's CDR3 is CASSYEANYGYTF. For the CDR3, the DNA is TGTGCCAGCAGTTACGAGGCTAACTATGGCTACACCTTC.

This clonotype was recorded at least ten times. V is TRBV5-1 and J is TRBJ2-1; D not resolved. Between the trimmed V and J ends, which lost 0 bases and 6 bases, there was a span of 7 bases. The CDR3 contains 13 residues. Germline CDR1 SGHRS, CDR2 YFSETQ. In DNA form, the CDR3 reads TGCGCCAGCAGCTTGGCCGGGCCCAATGAGCAGTTCTTC. Protein product: CASSLAGPNEQFF.